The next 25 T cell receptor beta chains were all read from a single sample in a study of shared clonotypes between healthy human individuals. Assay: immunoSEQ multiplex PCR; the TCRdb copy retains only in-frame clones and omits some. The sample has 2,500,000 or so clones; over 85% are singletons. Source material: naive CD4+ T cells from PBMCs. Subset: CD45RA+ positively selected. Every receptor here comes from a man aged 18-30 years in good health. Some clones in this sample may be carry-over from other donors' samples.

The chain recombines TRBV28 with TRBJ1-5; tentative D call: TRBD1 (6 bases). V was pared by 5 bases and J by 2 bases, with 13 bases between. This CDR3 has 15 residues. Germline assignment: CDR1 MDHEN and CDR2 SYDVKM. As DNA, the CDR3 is TGTGCCAGCAGTCCCAGGGAGGGGGGCAATCAGCCCCAGCATTTT. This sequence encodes CASSPREGGNQPQHF.

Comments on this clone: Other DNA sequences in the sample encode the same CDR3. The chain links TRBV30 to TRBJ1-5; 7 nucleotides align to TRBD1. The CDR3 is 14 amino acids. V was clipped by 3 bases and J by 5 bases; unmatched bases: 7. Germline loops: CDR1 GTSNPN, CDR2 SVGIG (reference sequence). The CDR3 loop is CAWSVLGGDQPQHF. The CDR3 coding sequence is TGTGCCTGGAGCGTACTAGGGGGCGATCAGCCCCAGCATTTT.

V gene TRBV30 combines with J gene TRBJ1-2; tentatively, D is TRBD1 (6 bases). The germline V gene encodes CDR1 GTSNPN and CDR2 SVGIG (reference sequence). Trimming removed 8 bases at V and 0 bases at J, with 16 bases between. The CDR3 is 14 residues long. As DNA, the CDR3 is TGTGCCCAATCCGGGGGCCCAGCTAACTATGGCTACACCTTC. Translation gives CAQSGGPANYGYTF.

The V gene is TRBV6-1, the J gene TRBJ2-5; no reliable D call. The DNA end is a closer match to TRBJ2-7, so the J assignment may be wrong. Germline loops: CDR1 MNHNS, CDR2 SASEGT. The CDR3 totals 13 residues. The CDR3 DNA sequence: TGTGCCAGCAGTCCGCCCCCCGTCTACGAGCAGTACTTC. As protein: CASSPPPVYEQYF.

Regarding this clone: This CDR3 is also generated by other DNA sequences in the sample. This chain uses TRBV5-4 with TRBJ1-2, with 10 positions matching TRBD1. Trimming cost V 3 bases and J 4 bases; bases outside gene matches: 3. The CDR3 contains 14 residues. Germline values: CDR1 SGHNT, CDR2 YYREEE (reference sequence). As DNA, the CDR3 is TGTGCCAGCAGCTCCCGGACAGGGGGCTATGGCTACACCTTC. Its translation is CASSSRTGGYGYTF. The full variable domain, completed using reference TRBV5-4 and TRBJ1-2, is ETGVTQSPTHLIKTRGQQVTLRCSSQSGHNTVSWYQQALGQGPQFIFQYYREEENGRGNFPPRFSGLQFPNYSSELNVNALELDDSALYLCASSSRTGGYGYTFGSGTRLTVV.

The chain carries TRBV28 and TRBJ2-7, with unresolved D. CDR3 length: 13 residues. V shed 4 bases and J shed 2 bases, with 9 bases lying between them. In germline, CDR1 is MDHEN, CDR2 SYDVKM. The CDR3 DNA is TGTGCCAGCAGTTCGCCCATTCCCTACGAGCAGTACTTC. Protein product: CASSSPIPYEQYF. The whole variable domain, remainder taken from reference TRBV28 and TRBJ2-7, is DVKVTQSSRYLVKRTGEKVFLECVQDMDHENMFWYRQDPGLGLRLIYFSYDVKMKEKGDIPEGYSVSREKKERFSLILESASTNQTSMYLCASSSPIPYEQYFGPGTRLTVT.

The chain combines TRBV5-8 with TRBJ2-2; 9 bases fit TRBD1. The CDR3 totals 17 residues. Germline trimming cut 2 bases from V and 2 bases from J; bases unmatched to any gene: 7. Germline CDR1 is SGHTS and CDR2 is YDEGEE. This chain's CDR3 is CASSLTGGPTNTGELFF. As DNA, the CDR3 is TGTGCCAGCAGCTTAACAGGGGGCCCAACCAACACCGGGGAGCTGTTTTTT.

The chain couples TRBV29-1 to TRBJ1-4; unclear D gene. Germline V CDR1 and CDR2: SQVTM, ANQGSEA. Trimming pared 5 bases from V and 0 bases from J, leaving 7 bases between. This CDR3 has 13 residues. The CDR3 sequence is CSVCTATNEKLFF. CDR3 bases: TGCAGCGTTTGCACAGCAACTAATGAAAAACTGTTTTTT. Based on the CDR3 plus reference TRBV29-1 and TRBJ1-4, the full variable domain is SAVISQKPSRDICQRGTSLTIQCQVDSQVTMMFWYRQQPGQSLTLIATANQGSEATYESGFVIDKFPISRPNLTFSTLTVSNMSPEDSSIYLCSVCTATNEKLFFGSGTQLSVL.

For the CDR3, the DNA is TGTGCCAGCAGCTTAGGACTAGCGGGGCTCGGGAATGAGCAGTTCTTC. Translation: CASSLGLAGLGNEQFF. This chain joins TRBV11-3 and TRBJ2-1, with 11 bases aligning to TRBD2. CDR1 SGHNT and CDR2 YENEEA come from the germline V gene. This CDR3 has 16 residues. With V trimmed by 1 base and J by 7 bases, 6 bases remained unmatched.

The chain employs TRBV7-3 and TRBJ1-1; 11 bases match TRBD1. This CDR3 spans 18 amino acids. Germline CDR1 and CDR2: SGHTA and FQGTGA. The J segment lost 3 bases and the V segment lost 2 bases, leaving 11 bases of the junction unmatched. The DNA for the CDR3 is TGTGCCAGCAGCTTACGACCGATGGGACAGGGGGTTGACACTGAAGCTTTCTTT. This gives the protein CASSLRPMGQGVDTEAFF.

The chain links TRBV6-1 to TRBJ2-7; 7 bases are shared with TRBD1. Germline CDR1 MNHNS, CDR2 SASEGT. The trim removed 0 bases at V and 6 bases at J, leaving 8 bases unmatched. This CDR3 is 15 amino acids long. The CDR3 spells CASSEAGAGGSEQYF. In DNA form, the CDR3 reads TGTGCCAGCAGTGAAGCAGGGGCAGGGGGATCCGAGCAGTACTTC.

CDR3: CASSLRASVVDEQFF. The CDR3 DNA reads TGTGCCAGCAGTTTACGAGCCTCCGTGGTTGATGAGCAGTTCTTC. The chain uses TRBV27 and TRBJ2-1; D ambiguous. CDR3 size: 15 residues. From germline, CDR1 is MNHEY and CDR2 SMNVEV (reference sequence). Trimming shortened V by 2 bases and J by 8 bases, and 16 bases separated the two germline ends.

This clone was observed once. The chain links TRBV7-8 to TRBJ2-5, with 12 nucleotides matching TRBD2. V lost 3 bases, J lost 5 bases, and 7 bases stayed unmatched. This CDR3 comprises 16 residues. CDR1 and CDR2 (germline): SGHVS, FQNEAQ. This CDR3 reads CASSFRLAGAWETQYF. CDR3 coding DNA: TGTGCCAGCAGCTTTCGACTAGCGGGAGCATGGGAGACCCAGTACTTC.

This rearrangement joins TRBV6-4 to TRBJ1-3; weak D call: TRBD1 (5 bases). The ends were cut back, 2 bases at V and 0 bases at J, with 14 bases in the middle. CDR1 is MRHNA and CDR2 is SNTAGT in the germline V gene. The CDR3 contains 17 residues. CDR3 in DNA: TGTGCCAGCAGTGACCGGAGGGACGACGACTCTGGAAACACCATATATTTT. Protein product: CASSDRRDDDSGNTIYF.

For the CDR3, the DNA is TGTGCCAGCAGTTACACGGGGGACAAGGTTTATGGCTACACCTTC. It is translated as CASSYTGDKVYGYTF. V usage is TRBV6-5 and J usage is TRBJ1-2; TRBD1 might be the D (6 bases). This CDR3 has 15 residues. Trimming cost V 2 bases and J 5 bases, with 15 bases left between them. CDR1 and CDR2 (germline): MNHEY, SVGAGI.

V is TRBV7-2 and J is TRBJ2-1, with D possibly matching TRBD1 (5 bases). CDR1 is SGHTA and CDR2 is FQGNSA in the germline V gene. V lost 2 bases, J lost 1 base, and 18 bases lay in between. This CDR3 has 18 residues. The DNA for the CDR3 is TGTGCCAGCAGCTTAACTTCCATGGGGCGAACGTCCTACAATGAGCAGTTCTTC. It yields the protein CASSLTSMGRTSYNEQFF.

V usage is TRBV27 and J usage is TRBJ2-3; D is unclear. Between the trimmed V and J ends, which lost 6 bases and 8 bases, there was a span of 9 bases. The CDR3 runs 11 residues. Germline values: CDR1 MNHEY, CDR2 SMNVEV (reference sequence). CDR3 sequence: CASSRLGTQYF. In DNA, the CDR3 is TGTGCCAGCAGCCGCCTTGGTACGCAGTATTTT.

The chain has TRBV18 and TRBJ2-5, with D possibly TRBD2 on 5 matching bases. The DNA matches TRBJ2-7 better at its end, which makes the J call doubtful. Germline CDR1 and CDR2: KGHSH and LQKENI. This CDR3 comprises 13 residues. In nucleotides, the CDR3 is TGTGCCAGCGCACTTGCGGAAGGGAGCGAGCAGTACTTC. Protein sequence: CASALAEGSEQYF.

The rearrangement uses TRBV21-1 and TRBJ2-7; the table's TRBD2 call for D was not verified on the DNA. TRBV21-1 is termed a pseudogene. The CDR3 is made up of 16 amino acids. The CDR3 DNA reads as TGTGCCAGCAGCAAACGCGGGAGGGTAACTATCGACGAGCAGTACTTC. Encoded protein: CASSKRGRVTIDEQYF.

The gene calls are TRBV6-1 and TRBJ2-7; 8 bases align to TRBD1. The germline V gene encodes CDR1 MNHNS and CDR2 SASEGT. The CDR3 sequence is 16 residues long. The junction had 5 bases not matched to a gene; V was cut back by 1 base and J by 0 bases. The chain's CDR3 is CASSEGLGTGSYEQYF. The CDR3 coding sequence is TGTGCCAGCAGTGAAGGCCTCGGGACAGGCTCCTACGAGCAGTACTTC.

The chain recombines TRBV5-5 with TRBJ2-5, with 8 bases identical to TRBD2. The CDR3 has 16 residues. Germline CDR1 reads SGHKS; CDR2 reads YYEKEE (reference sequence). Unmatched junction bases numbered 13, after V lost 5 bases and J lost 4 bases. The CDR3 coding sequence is TGTGCCAGCAGTTTCCTCTTAGCGGGGTTGGCAGAGACCCAGTACTTC. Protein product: CASSFLLAGLAETQYF.

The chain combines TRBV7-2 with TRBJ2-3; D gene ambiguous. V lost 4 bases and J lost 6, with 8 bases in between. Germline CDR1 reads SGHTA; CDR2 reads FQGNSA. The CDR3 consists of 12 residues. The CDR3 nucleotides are TGTGCCAGCAGCTCTCTGGGCGATACGCAGTATTTT. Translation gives CASSSLGDTQYF.

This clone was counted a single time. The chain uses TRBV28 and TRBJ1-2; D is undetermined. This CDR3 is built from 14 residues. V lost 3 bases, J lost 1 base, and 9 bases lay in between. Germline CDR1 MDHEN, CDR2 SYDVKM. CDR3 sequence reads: CASSLAVDNYGYTF. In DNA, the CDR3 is TGTGCCAGCAGTTTGGCGGTCGATAACTATGGCTACACCTTC.

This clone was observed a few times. CDR3 amino acids: CAISWTGEDTEAFF. For the CDR3, the DNA is TGTGCCATCAGTTGGACAGGTGAGGACACTGAAGCTTTCTTT. The chain combines TRBV10-3 with TRBJ1-1; 7 bases are shared with TRBD1. CDR3 length equals 14 residues. The germline gives CDR1 ENHRY, CDR2 SYGVKD. Trimming cost V 5 bases and J 3 bases; bases outside gene matches: 6.

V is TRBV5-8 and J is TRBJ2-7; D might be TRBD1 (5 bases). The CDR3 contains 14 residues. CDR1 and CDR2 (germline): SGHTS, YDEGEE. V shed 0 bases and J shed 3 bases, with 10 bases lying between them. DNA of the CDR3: TGTGCCAGCAGCTTGGTTCAGGGCAACTACGAGCAGTACTTC. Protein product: CASSLVQGNYEQYF.